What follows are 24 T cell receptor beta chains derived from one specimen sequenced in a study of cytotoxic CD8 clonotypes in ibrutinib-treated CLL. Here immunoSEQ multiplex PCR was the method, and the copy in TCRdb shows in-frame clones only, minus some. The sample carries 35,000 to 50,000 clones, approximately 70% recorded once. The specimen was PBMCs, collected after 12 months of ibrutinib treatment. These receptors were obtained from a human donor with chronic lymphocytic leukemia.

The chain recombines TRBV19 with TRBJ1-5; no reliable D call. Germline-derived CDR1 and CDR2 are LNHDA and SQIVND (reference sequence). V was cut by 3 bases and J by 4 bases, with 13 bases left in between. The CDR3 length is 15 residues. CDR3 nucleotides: TGTGCCAGTAGTATCGTCGTTGACCTTAATCAGCCCCAGCATTTT. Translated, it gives CASSIVVDLNQPQHF.

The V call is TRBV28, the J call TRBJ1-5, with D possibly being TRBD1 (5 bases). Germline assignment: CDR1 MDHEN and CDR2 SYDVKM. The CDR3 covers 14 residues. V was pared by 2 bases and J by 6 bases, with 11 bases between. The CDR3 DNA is TGTGCCAGCAGTTTAGGGCAGGGCGGTCAGCCCCAGCATTTT. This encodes CASSLGQGGQPQHF.

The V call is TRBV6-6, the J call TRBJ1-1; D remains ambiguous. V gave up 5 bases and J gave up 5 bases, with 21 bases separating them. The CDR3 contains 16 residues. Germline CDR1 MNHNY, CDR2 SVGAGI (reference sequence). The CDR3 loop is CASSAEPPPRLTEAFF. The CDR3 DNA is TGTGCCAGCAGTGCAGAACCACCTCCGAGATTAACTGAAGCTTTCTTT.

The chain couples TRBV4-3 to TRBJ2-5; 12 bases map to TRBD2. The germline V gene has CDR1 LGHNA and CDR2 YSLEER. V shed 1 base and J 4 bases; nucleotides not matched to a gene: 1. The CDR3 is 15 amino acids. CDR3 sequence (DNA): TGCGCCAGCAGCCAAGGACTAGCGGGAGCAGAGACCCAGTACTTC. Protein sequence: CASSQGLAGAETQYF.

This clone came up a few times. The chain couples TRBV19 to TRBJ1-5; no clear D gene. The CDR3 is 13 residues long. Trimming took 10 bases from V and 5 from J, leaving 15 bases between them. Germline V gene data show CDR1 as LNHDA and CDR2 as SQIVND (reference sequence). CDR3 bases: TGTGCCACCCAGAGTTTTGGGGATCAGCCCCAGCATTTT. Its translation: CATQSFGDQPQHF.

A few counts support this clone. The CDR3 loop is CASSSGLQGGELFF. CDR3 coding DNA: TGTGCCAGCAGCTCGGGACTACAGGGCGGGGAGCTGTTTTTT. The chain joins TRBV7-7 to TRBJ2-2, with D maybe TRBD2 (7 bases). CDR1 is SSHAT and CDR2 is FNYEAQ in the germline V gene (reference sequence). V lost 4 bases and J lost 7, with 13 bases in between. The CDR3 runs 14 residues.

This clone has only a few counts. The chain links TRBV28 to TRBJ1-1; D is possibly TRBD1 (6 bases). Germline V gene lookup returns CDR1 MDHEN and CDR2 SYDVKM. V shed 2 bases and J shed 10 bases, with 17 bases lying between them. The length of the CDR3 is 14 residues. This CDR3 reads CASSLIGQLAGAFF. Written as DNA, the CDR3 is TGTGCCAGCAGTTTAATTGGACAGCTGGCGGGAGCTTTCTTT.

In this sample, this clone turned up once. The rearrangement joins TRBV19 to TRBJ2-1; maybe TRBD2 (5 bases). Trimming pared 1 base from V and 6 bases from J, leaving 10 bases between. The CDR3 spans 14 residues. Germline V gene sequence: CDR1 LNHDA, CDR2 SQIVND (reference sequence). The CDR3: CASSIGTVVNEQFF. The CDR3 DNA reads TGTGCCAGTAGTATAGGGACTGTTGTCAATGAGCAGTTCTTC.

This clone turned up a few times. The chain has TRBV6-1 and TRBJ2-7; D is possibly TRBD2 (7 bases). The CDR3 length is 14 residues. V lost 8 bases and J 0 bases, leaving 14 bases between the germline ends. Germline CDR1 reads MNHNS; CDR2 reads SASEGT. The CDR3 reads CASSIGGASYEQYF. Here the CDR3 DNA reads TGTGCCAGCTCGATTGGGGGGGCCTCCTACGAGCAGTACTTC.

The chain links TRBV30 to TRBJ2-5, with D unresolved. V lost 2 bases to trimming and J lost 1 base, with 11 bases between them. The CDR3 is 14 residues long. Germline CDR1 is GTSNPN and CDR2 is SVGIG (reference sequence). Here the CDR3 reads CAWSPPPSQETQYF. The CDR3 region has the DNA TGTGCCTGGAGTCCCCCCCCCAGCCAAGAGACCCAGTACTTC.

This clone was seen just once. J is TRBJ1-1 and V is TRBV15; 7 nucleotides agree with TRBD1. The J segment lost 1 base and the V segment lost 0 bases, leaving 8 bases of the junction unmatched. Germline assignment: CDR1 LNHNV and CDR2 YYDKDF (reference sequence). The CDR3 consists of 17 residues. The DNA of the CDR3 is TGTGCCACCAGCAGAGAAGTGACAGGGTGGGCGAACACTGAAGCTTTCTTT. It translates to CATSREVTGWANTEAFF.

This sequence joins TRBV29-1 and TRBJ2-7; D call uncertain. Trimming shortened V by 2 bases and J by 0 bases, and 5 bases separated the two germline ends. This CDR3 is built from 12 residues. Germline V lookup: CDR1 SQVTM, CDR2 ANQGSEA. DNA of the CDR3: TGCAGCGTTGAACTCCTCTCCTACGAGCAGTACTTC. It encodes CSVELLSYEQYF.

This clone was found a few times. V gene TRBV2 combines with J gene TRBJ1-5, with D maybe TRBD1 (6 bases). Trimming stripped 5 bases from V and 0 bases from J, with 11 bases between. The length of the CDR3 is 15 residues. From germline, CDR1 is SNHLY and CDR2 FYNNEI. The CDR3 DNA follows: TGTGCCAGCAGTAACAGGGCGGATAGCAATCAGCCCCAGCATTTT. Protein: CASSNRADSNQPQHF.

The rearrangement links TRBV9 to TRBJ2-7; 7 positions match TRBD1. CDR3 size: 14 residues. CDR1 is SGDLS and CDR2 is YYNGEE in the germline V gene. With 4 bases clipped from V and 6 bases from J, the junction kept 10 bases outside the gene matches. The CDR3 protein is CASSPRQGSGEQYF. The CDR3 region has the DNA TGTGCCAGCAGCCCCAGACAGGGTTCTGGCGAGCAGTACTTC.

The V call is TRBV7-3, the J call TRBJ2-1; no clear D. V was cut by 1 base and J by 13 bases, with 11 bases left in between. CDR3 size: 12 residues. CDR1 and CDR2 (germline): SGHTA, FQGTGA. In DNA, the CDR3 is TGTGCCAGCAGCTTAAGCCCCGGGCCCCAGTTCTTC. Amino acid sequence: CASSLSPGPQFF.

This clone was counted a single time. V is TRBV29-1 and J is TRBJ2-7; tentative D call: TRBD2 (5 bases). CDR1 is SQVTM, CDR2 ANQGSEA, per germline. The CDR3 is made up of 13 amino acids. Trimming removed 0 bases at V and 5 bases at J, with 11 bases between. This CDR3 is CSVEDGSGNEQYF. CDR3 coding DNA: TGCAGCGTTGAAGATGGATCCGGGAACGAGCAGTACTTC.

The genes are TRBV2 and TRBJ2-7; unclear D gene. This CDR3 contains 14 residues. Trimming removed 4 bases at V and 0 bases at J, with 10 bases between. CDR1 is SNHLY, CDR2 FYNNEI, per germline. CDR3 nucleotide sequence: TGTGCCAGCAGTGTAGGTCAAGTCTCCTACGAGCAGTACTTC. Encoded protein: CASSVGQVSYEQYF.

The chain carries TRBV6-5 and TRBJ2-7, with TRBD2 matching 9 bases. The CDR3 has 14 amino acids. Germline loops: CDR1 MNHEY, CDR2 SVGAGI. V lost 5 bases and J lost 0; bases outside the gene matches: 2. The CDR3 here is CASSISGSSYEQYF. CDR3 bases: TGTGCCAGCAGTATTAGCGGGAGCTCCTACGAGCAGTACTTC.

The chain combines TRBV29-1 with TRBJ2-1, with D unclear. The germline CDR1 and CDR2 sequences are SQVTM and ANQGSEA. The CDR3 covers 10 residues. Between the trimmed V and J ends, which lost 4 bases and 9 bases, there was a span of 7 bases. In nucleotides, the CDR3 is TGCAGCGTTGTAGAGGTTGAGCAGTTCTTC. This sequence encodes CSVVEVEQFF.

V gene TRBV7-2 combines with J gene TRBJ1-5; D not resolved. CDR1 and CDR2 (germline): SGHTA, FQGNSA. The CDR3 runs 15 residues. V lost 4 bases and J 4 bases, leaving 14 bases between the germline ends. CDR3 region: CASSSFGRGNQPQHF. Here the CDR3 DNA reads TGTGCCAGCAGCTCCTTTGGGCGCGGAAATCAGCCCCAGCATTTT.

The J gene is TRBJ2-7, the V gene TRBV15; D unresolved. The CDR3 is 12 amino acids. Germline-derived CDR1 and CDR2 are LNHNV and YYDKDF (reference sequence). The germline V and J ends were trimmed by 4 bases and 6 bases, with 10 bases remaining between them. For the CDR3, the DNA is TGTGCCACCAGCACTCGGTACTCCGAGCAGTACTTC. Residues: CATSTRYSEQYF. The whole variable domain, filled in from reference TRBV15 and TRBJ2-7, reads DAMVIQNPRYQVTQFGKPVTLSCSQTLNHNVMYWYQQKSSQAPKLLFHYYDKDFNNEADTPDNFQSRRPNTSFCFLDIRSPGLGDTAMYLCATSTRYSEQYFGPGTRLTVT.

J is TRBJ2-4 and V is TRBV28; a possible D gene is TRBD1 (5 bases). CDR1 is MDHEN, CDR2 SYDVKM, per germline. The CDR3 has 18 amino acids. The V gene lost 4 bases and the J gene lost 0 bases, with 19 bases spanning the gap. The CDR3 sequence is CASSSPSTATGAKNIQYF. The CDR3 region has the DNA TGTGCCAGCAGTTCCCCGTCGACAGCCACTGGAGCCAAAAACATTCAGTACTTC. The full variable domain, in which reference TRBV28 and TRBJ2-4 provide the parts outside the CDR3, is DVKVTQSSRYLVKRTGEKVFLECVQDMDHENMFWYRQDPGLGLRLIYFSYDVKMKEKGDIPEGYSVSREKKERFSLILESASTNQTSMYLCASSSPSTATGAKNIQYFGAGTRLSVL.

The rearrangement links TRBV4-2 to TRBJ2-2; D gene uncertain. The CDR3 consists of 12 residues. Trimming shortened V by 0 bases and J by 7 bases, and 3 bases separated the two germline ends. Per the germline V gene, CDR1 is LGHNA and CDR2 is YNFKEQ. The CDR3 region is CASSQEGGELFF. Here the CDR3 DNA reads TGTGCCAGCAGCCAAGAGGGCGGGGAGCTGTTTTTT.

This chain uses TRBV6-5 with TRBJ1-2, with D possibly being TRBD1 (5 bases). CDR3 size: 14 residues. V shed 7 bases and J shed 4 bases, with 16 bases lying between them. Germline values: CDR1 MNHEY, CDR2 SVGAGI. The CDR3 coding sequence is TGTGCCAGCAACCCTGGGGGGGTTAGCTATGGCTACACCTTC. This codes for CASNPGGVSYGYTF.